This T cell receptor beta chain was profiled in a study of beta chain features in type 1 diabetes. Isolation of CD4+ naive, central memory, regulatory and stem cell-like memory cells was achieved by sorting via CD45RO/CCR7/CD25/CD127/CD95/CD27. Expressed TCRB transcripts were sequenced, since all the RNA that had been isolated was reverse transcribed. This table comes from immunoSEQ multiplex PCR, and its TCRdb copy is limited to in-frame clones, with some not included. The sample records around 500,000 clones, 30% being singletons. Broader study findings: Shortening of TCRB CDR3s, moderate but significant, appeared in all four CD4+ subsets of Type 1 diabetes patients. Lower insertion and higher deletion counts appeared at VDJ junctions in type 1 diabetes patients.

Note on this clone: Its target is not known.

The germline V gene encodes CDR1 SGHRS and CDR2 YFSETQ. V lost 0 bases and J lost 5; bases outside the gene matches: 11. This CDR3 contains 17 residues. Sequencing used naive CD4+ T cells from blood. J is TRBJ2-3 and V is TRBV5-1, with 8 bases lining up with TRBD1. This TCR was recovered from a man aged 18 to 30 in good health. The CDR3 reads CASSLVQGASGEDTQYF. CDR3 nucleotide sequence: TGCGCCAGCAGCTTGGTTCAGGGGGCAAGCGGAGAAGATACGCAGTATTTT. The complete variable domain, with remaining parts taken from reference TRBV5-1 and TRBJ2-3, reads KAGVTQTPRYLIKTRGQQVTLSCSPISGHRSVSWYQQTPGQGLQFLFEYFSETQRNKGNFPGRFSGRQFSNSRSEMNVSTLELGDSALYLCASSLVQGASGEDTQYFGPGTRLTVL.